This TCR beta chain was retrieved from a study of T cells in Graves' hyperthyroidism and ophthalmopathy. Only a few counts were recorded for this clonotype. TCR beta CDR3 region amplification was performed from RNA transcripts. HTBI primers were employed in a first-round RT-PCR of the TCR CDR3. TCRdb re-called the multiplex PCR reads through MiXCR, storing one row per CDR3 protein. This table has a few hundred thousand distinct CDR3 sequences, roughly 14% appearing once. This TCR derives from a woman under 40 with Graves' ophthalmopathy. The sample taken for sequencing was blood.

CDR3 sequence (DNA): TGTGCCAGCAGCCCCCACCCCTGGACAGTACTGACTGGAAACACCATATATTTT. Translating it yields CASSPHPWTVLTGNTIYF. The gene calls are TRBV7-8 and TRBJ1-3, with D perhaps TRBD1 (6 bases). The V gene's germline CDR1 is SGHVS and CDR2 FQNEAQ. V was pared by 5 bases and J by 2 bases, with 22 bases between. The CDR3 contains 18 residues.